The rows below give T cell receptor beta chains drawn from one sample of a study of cytomegalovirus exposure and HLA in healthy donors. Libraries were prepared by immunoSEQ multiplex PCR; TCRdb keeps only in-frame clonotypes and omits some of them. The table lists over 45,000 clones. Input material: PBMCs. These receptors came from a woman between 18 and 30 years old in good health and CMV-seronegative. Both conserved end residues are trimmed from each CDR3.

V gene: TRBV7-2
CDR3 length: 13
J gene: TRBJ2-7
CDR3 protein: ASSLARRQEYEQY

V gene: TRBV7-2
CDR3 length: 14
J gene: TRBJ1-5
CDR3 protein: ASSRRQGSSNQPQH

V gene: TRBV4-2
CDR3 length: 13
J gene: TRBJ2-5
CDR3 protein: ASSQLAGEVETQY

V gene: TRBV10-1
CDR3 length: 16
J gene: TRBJ2-1
CDR3 protein: ASTHQELAGGEYNEQF

V gene: TRBV9
CDR3 length: 14
J gene: TRBJ1-3
CDR3 protein: ASSVGMESSGNTIY

V gene: TRBV2
CDR3 length: 12
J gene: TRBJ2-5
CDR3 protein: ASSPQQYQETQY

V gene: TRBV7-2
CDR3 length: 14
J gene: TRBJ2-7
CDR3 protein: ASSLWGRGGAYEQY

V gene: TRBV4-1
CDR3 length: 14
J gene: TRBJ2-7
CDR3 protein: ASSQDRPRLAGEQY

V gene: TRBV13
CDR3 length: 14
J gene: TRBJ1-4
CDR3 protein: ASSLGLGATNEKLF

V gene: TRBV5-1
CDR3 length: 14
J gene: TRBJ2-6
CDR3 protein: ASSLGPSSGANVLT

V gene: TRBV19
CDR3 length: 11
J gene: TRBJ1-3
CDR3 protein: ASSRGDINTIY

V gene: TRBV19
CDR3 length: 15
J gene: TRBJ1-5
CDR3 protein: ASSITLRWTVHQPQH

V gene: TRBV6-5
CDR3 length: 10
J gene: TRBJ2-7
CDR3 protein: ASTKQGDEQY

V gene: TRBV29-1
CDR3 length: 10
J gene: TRBJ1-2
CDR3 protein: SVVQGYYGYT

V gene: TRBV19
CDR3 length: 15
J gene: TRBJ2-2
CDR3 protein: ASSILGSGGLTGELF

V gene: TRBV5-1
CDR3 length: 13
J gene: TRBJ2-2
CDR3 protein: ASSSHRGDGGELF

V gene: TRBV5-1
CDR3 length: 13
J gene: TRBJ2-1
CDR3 protein: ASSLAAGSYNEQF

V gene: TRBV29-1
CDR3 length: 11
J gene: TRBJ1-1
CDR3 protein: SVCISSDTEAF

V gene: TRBV18
CDR3 length: 14
J gene: TRBJ2-3
CDR3 protein: ASSPLAGVGTDTQY

V gene: TRBV5-1
CDR3 length: 12
J gene: TRBJ1-1
CDR3 protein: ASRSQGALTEAF

V gene: TRBV18
CDR3 length: 14
J gene: TRBJ1-3
CDR3 protein: ASSPSSGPSGNTIY

V gene: TRBV30
CDR3 length: 13
J gene: TRBJ1-6
CDR3 protein: AWSPRTAPNSPLH